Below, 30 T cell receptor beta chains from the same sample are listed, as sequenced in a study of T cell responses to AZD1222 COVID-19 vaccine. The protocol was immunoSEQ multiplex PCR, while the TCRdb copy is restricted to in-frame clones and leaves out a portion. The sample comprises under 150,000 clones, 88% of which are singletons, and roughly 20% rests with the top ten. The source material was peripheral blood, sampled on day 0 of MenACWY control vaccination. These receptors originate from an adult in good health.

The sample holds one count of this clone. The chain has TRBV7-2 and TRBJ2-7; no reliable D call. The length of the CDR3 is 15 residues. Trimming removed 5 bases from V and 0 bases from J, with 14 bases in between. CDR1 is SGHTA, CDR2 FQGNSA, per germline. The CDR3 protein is CASSLTWGYSYEQYF. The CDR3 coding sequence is TGTGCCAGCAGCCTTACGTGGGGTTACTCCTACGAGCAGTACTTC.

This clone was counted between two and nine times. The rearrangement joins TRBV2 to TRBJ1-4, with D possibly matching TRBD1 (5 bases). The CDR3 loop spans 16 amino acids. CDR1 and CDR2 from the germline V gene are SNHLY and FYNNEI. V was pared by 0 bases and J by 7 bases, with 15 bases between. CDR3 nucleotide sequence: TGTGCCAGCAGTGAAGCTGGTCGGGGCGAGGCTGAAAAACTGTTTTTT. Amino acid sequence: CASSEAGRGEAEKLFF.

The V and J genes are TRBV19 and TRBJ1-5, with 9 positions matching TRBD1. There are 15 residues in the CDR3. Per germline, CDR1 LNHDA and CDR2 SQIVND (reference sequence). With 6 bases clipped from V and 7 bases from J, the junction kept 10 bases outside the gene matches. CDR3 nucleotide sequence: TGTGCCAGTAGCCCAGCCGGGACAGGGATACAGCCCCAGCATTTT. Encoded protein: CASSPAGTGIQPQHF.

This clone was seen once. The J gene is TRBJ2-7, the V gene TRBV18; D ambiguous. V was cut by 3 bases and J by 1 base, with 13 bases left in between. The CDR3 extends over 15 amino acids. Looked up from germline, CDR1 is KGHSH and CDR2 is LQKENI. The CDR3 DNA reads TGTGCCAGCTCACCCCCTGTGGGCAGGTCCTACGAGCAGTACTTC. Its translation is CASSPPVGRSYEQYF.

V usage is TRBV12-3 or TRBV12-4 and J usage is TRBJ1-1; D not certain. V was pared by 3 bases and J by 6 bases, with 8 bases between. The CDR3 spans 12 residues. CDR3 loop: CASSFWEAEAFF. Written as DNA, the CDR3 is TGTGCCAGCAGTTTTTGGGAAGCTGAAGCTTTCTTT.

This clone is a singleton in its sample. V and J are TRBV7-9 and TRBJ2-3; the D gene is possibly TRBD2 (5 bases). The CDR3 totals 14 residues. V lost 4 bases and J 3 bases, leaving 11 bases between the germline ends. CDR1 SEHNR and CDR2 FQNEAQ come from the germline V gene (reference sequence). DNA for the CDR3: TGTGCCAGCAGCTCCCAGCCGGGGACAGATACGCAGTATTTT. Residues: CASSSQPGTDTQYF.

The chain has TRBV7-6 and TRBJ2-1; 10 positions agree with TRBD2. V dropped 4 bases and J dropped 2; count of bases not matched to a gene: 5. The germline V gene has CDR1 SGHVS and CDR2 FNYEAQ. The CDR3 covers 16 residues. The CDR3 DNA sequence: TGTGCCAGCAGCTACTTAGCGGGAGGCGCCTACAATGAGCAGTTCTTC. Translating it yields CASSYLAGGAYNEQFF.

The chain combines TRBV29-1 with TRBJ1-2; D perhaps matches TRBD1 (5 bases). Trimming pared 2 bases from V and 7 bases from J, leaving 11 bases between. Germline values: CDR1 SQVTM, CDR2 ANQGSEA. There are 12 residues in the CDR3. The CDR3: CSVERVGGGYTF. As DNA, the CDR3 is TGCAGCGTTGAAAGGGTTGGGGGTGGCTACACCTTC.

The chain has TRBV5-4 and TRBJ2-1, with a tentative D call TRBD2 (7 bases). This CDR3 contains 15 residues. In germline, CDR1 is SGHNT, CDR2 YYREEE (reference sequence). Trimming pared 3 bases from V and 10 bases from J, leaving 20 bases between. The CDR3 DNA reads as TGTGCCAGCAGCTCCCCCGGGGGGCTAGCAACCGAGCAGTTCTTC. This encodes CASSSPGGLATEQFF.

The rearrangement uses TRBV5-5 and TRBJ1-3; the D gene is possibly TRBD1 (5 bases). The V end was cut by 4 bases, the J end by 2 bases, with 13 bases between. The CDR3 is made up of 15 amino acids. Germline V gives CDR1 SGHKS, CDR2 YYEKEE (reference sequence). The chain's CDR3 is CASSLGPGAGNTIYF. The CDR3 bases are TGTGCCAGCAGCCTTGGCCCGGGGGCTGGAAACACCATATATTTT.

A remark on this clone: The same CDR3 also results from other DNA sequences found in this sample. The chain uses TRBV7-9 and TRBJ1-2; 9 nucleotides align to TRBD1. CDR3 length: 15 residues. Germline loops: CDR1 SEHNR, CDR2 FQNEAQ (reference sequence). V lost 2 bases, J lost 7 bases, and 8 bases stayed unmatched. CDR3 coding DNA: TGTGCCAGCAGCTTAAAGTCGGGACAGGGAGGTGGCTACACCTTC. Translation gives CASSLKSGQGGGYTF. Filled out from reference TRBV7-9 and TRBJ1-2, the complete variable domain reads DTGVSQNPRHKITKRGQNVTFRCDPISEHNRLYWYRQTLGQGPEFLTYFQNEAQLEKSRLLSDRFSAERPKGSFSTLEIQRTEQGDSAMYLCASSLKSGQGGGYTFGSGTRLTVV.

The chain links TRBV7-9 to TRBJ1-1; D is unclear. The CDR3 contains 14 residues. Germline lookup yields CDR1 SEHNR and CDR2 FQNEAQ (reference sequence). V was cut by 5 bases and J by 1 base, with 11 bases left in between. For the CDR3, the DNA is TGTGCCAGCAGCACCCCTCAGAAGAACACTGAAGCTTTCTTT. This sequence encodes CASSTPQKNTEAFF.

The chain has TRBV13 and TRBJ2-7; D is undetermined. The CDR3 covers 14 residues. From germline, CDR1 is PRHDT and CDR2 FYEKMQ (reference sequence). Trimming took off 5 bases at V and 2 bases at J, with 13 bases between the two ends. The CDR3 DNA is TGTGCCAGCAGCACCGCCGCCCCCACCTACGAGCAGTACTTC. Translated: CASSTAAPTYEQYF.

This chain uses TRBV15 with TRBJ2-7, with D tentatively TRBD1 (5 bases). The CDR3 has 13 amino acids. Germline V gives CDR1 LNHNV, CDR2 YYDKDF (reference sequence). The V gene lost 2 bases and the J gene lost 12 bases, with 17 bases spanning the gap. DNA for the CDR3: TGTGCCACCAGCAGACCCGACAGCTACAGCCTGTACTTC. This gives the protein CATSRPDSYSLYF.

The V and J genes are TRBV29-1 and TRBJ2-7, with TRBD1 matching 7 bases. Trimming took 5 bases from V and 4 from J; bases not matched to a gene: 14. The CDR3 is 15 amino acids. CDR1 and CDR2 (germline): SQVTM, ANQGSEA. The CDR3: CSVQMGQGVRYEQYF. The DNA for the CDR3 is TGCAGCGTTCAAATGGGCCAGGGGGTTCGTTACGAGCAGTACTTC.

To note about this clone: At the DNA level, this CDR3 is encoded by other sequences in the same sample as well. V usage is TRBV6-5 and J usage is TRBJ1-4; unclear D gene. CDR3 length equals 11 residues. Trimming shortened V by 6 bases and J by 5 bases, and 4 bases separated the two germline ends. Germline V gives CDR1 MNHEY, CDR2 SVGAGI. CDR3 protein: CASRLNEKLFF. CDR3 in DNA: TGTGCCAGCAGACTGAATGAAAAACTGTTTTTT.

CDR3 DNA sequence: TGTGCCAGCAGTGACCCGGCGGGAGTAAGCACAGATACGCAGTATTTT. Amino acid sequence: CASSDPAGVSTDTQYF. This chain uses TRBV6-1 with TRBJ2-3; 7 nucleotides align to TRBD2. CDR3 size: 16 residues. Germline V gene data show CDR1 as MNHNS and CDR2 as SASEGT. The V and J ends lost 3 bases and 0 bases, in that order; junction bases with no gene match: 6.

The CDR3 reads CASKFSSSGVQYNEQFF. CDR3 bases: TGTGCCAGCAAGTTTAGTTCCTCGGGAGTACAATACAATGAGCAGTTCTTC. The chain combines TRBV28 with TRBJ2-1; the D gene is possibly TRBD2 (6 bases). Per germline, CDR1 MDHEN and CDR2 SYDVKM. The ends were cut back, 7 bases at V and 4 bases at J, with 23 bases in the middle. The length of the CDR3 is 17 residues.

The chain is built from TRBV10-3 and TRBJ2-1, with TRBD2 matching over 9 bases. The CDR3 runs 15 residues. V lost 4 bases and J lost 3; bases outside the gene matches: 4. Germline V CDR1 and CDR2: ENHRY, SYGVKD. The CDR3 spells CAISAQREVYNEQFF. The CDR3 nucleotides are TGTGCCATCAGTGCCCAGCGGGAGGTCTACAATGAGCAGTTCTTC.

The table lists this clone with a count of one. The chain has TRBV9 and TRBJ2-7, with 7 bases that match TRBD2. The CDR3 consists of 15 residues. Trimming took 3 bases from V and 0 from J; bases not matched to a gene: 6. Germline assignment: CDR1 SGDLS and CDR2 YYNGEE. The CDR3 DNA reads TGTGCCAGCAGCGCGGGAGGCCTCCCCTCCTACGAGCAGTACTTC. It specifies CASSAGGLPSYEQYF.

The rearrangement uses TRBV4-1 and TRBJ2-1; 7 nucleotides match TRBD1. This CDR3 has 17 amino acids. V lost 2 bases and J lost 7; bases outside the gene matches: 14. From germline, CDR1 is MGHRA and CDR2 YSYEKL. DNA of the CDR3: TGCGCCAGCAGCCAACCCAACAGGGGTAGAAGGAAGAATGAGCAGTTCTTC. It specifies CASSQPNRGRRKNEQFF.

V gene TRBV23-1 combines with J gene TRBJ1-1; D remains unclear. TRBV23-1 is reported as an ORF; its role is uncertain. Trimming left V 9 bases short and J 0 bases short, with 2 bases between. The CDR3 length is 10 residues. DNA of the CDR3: TGCGCCAGGCTGAACACTGAAGCTTTCTTT. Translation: CARLNTEAFF.

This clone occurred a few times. The CDR3: CASSESSPRAVSYNEQFF. CDR3 coding DNA: TGCGCCAGCAGTGAGTCGAGCCCCCGAGCGGTCTCCTACAATGAGCAGTTCTTC. J is TRBJ2-1 and V is TRBV10-1, with D perhaps matching TRBD2 (5 bases). CDR3 length: 18 amino acids. V was pared by 0 bases and J by 0 bases, with 15 bases between. Germline V CDR1 and CDR2: WNHNN, SYGVQD (reference sequence).

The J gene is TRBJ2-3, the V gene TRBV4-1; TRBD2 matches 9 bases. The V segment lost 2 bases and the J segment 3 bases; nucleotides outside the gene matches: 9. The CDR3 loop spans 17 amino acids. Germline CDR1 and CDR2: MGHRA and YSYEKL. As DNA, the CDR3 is TGCGCCAGCAGCCAATTCCCTAGCGGGACGTCAACAGATACGCAGTATTTT. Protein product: CASSQFPSGTSTDTQYF.

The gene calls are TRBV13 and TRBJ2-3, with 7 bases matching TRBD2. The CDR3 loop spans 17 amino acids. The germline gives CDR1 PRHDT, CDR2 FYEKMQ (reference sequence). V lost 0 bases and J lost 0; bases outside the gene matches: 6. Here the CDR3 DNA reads TGTGCCAGCAGCTTAGGGACTAGCTGGTCTAGCACAGATACGCAGTATTTT. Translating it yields CASSLGTSWSSTDTQYF.

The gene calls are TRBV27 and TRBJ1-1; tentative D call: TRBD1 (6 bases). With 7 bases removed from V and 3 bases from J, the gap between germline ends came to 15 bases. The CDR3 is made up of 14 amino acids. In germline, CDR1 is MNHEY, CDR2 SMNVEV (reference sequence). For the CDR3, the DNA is TGTGCCAGCAAACCTAGACAGGACCACACTGAAGCTTTCTTT. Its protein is CASKPRQDHTEAFF.

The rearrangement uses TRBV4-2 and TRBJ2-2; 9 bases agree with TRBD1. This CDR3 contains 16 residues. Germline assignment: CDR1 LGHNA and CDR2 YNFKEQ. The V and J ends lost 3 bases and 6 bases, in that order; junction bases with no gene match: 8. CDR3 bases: TGTGCCAGCAGCCACGGGGACAGGGAAATCGCCGGGGAGCTGTTTTTT. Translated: CASSHGDREIAGELFF.

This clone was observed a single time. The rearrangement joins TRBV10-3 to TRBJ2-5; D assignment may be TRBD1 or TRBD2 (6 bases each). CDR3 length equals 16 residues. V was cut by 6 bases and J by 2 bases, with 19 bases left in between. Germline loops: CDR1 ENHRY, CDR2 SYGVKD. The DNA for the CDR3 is TGTGCCATCAGCCCCATAGGGGGGCCTGGGCAAGAGACCCAGTACTTC. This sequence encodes CAISPIGGPGQETQYF.

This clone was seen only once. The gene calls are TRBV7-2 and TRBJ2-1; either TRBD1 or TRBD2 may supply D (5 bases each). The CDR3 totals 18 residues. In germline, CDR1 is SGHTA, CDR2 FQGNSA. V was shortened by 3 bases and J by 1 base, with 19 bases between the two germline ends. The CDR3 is CASSLGLPSGGSYNEQFF. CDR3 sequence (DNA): TGTGCCAGCAGCTTGGGGCTGCCGAGCGGTGGATCCTACAATGAGCAGTTCTTC.

CDR3 DNA: TGTGCCAGCAGTTTGAACAGGGCTGATGGCGAGCAGTACTTC. Its translation: CASSLNRADGEQYF. The rearrangement links TRBV28 to TRBJ2-7, with D perhaps TRBD1 (6 bases). The CDR3 spans 14 residues. V shed 3 bases and J shed 6 bases, with 15 bases lying between them. CDR1 is MDHEN and CDR2 is SYDVKM in the germline V gene.